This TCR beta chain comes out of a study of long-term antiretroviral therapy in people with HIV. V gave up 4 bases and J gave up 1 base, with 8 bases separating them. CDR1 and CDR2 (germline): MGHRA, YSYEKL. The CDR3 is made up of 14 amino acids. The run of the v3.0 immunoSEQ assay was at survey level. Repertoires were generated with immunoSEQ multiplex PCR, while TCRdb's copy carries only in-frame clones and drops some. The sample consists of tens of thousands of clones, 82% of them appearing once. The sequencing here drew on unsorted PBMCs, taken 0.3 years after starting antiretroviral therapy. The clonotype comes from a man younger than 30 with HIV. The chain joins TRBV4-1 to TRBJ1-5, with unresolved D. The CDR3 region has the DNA TGCGCCAGCAGCCCCTTCTCGAGCAATCAGCCCCAGCATTTT. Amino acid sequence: CASSPFSSNQPQHF.